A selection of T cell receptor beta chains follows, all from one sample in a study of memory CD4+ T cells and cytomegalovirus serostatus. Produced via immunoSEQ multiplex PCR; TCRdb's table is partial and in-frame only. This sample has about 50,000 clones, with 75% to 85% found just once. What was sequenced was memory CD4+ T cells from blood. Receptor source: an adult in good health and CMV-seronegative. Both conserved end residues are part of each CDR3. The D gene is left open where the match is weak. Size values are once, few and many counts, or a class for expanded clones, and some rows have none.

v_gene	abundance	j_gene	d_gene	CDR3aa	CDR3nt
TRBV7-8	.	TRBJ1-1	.	CASSSSRRRDTEAFF	TGTGCCAGCAGCAGCAGCCGCCGGAGGGACACTGAAGCTTTCTTT
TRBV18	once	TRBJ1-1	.	CASSYTEGGTNTEAFF	TGTGCCAGCTCATACACCGAAGGGGGAACGAACACTGAAGCTTTCTTT
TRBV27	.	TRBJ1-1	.	CASTKAFF	TGTGCCAGCACGAAAGCTTTCTTT
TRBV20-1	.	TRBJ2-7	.	CSPGRGDEQYF	TGCAGTCCCGGTCGAGGGGACGAGCAGTACTTC
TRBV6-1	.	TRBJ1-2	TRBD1	CASSEEAGQTIRHYGYTF	TGTGCCAGCAGTGAAGAGGCGGGACAGACAATACGACACTATGGCTACACCTTC
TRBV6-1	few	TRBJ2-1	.	CASSEIEAGEQFF	TGTGCCAGCAGTGAAATAGAGGCGGGGGAGCAGTTCTTC
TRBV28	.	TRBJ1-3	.	CASSPLSTGGNTIYF	TGTGCCAGCAGTCCCCTGTCGACAGGAGGAAACACCATATATTTT
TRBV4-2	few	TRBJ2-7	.	CASSQGRINSYEQYF	TGTGCCAGCAGCCAAGGACGGATAAATTCCTACGAGCAGTACTTC
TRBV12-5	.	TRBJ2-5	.	CASGRGSETQYF	TGTGCTAGTGGGAGGGGCAGCGAGACCCAGTACTTC
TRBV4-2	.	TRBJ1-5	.	CASSGNGGTNQPQHF	TGTGCCAGCAGCGGCAATGGGGGGACTAATCAGCCCCAGCATTTT
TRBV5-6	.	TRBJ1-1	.	CASSLSLEAFF	TGTGCCAGCAGCCTCAGCCTTGAAGCTTTCTTT
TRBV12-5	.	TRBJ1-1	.	CASGFSLRGEAFF	TGTGCTAGTGGTTTTAGCCTTCGGGGTGAAGCTTTCTTT
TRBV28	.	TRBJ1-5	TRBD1	CASSSGQGGNQPQHF	TGTGCCAGCAGTTCGGGACAGGGAGGCAATCAGCCCCAGCATTTT
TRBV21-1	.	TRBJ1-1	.	CASSKYYGGATNTEAFF	TGTGCCAGCAGCAAGTATTACGGGGGGGCCACGAACACTGAAGCTTTCTTT
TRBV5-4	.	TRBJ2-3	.	CASSTLGRTDTQYF	TGTGCCAGCAGCACCCTGGGGCGGACAGATACGCAGTATTTT
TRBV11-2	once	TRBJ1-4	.	CASRPSLVGEKLFF	TGTGCCAGCAGACCATCATTAGTAGGGGAAAAACTGTTTTTT
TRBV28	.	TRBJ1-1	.	CASTGTDTEAFF	TGTGCCTCTACGGGGACGGACACTGAAGCTTTCTTT
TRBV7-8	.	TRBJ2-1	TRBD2	CASSRTRVSDEQFF	TGTGCCAGCAGCCGGACTAGGGTGTCGGATGAGCAGTTCTTC
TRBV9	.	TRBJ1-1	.	CASSVGIGESEAFF	TGTGCCAGCAGCGTAGGAATCGGGGAATCTGAAGCTTTCTTT
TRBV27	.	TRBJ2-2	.	CASSFRGGELFF	TGTGCCAGCAGTTTCAGGGGCGGGGAGCTGTTTTTT
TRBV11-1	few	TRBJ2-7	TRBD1	CASSLETGGSYEQYF	TGTGCCAGCAGCTTAGAGACAGGGGGCTCCTACGAGCAGTACTTC
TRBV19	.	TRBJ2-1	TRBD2	CASSILAGGVGEQFF	TGTGCCAGTAGTATTTTAGCGGGAGGCGTTGGTGAGCAGTTCTTC
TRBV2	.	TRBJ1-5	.	CATAGQTIQPQHF	TGTGCCACCGCAGGACAGACGATTCAGCCCCAGCATTTT
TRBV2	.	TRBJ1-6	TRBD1	CASKKDRGNNSPLHF	TGTGCCAGCAAAAAGGACAGGGGGAATAATTCACCCCTCCACTTT
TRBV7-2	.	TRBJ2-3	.	CASSFRAVTDTQYF	TGTGCCAGCAGCTTCAGAGCGGTCACAGATACGCAGTATTTT
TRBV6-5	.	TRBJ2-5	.	CASSRGGEETQYF	TGTGCCAGCAGTAGAGGGGGGGAAGAGACCCAGTACTTC
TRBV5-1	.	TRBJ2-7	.	CASTPGANYEQYF	TGCGCCAGCACCCCCGGAGCGAACTACGAGCAGTACTTC
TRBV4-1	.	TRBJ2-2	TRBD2	CATSKGVAGEVYTGELFF	TGCGCCACCTCCAAGGGGGTAGCGGGAGAGGTATATACCGGGGAGCTGTTTTTT
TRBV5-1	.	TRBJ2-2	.	CASSLEQSRAGELFF	TGCGCCAGCAGCTTGGAACAGTCAAGGGCCGGGGAGCTGTTTTTT
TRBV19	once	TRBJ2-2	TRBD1	CASSIRQGTVGGLFF	TGTGCCAGTAGTATTAGACAGGGTACGGTTGGCGGGCTGTTTTTT
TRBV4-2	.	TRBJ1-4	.	CASSQVAPLGSGNEKLFF	TGTGCCAGCAGCCAAGTAGCCCCGTTAGGTTCGGGTAATGAAAAACTGTTTTTT
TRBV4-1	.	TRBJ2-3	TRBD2	CASRSLAGVSDTQYF	TGCGCCAGCAGAAGTCTAGCGGGAGTGTCAGATACGCAGTATTTT
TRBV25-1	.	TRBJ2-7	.	CASTFGGYEQYF	TGTGCCAGCACCTTTGGGGGCTACGAGCAGTACTTC
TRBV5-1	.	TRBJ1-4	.	CASSSRWSGGAEKLFF	TGCGCCAGCAGCTCGCGCTGGAGTGGGGGGGCTGAAAAACTGTTTTTT
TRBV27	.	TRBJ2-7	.	CASSQERALSYYEQYF	TGTGCCAGCAGCCAAGAGCGGGCGCTCTCCTACTACGAGCAGTACTTC
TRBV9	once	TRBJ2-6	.	CASSVYGLSGANVLTF	TGTGCCAGCAGCGTATATGGACTGTCTGGGGCCAACGTCCTGACTTTC
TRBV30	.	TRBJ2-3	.	CAWSGGTAASTDTQYF	TGTGCCTGGAGTGGGGGGACTGCCGCTAGCACAGATACGCAGTATTTT
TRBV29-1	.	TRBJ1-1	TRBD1	CSSSGGSDTEAFF	TGCAGCTCGTCAGGGGGCTCGGACACTGAAGCTTTCTTT
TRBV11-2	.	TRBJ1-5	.	CASLPNQPQHF	TGTGCCAGCCTCCCCAATCAGCCCCAGCATTTT
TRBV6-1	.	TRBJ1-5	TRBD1	CASSAGTGGQPQHF	TGTGCCAGCAGTGCAGGGACAGGGGGTCAACCCCAGCATTTT
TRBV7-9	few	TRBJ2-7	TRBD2	CASSLGTSGRGYEQYF	TGTGCCAGCAGCTTAGGAACTAGCGGGAGAGGATACGAGCAGTACTTC
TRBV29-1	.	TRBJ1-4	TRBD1	CSVEDRDSRGSEKLFF	TGCAGCGTTGAAGATAGGGACAGCAGAGGTAGTGAAAAACTGTTTTTT
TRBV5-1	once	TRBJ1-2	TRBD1	CASSLSGTGNYGYTF	TGCGCCAGCAGCTTGTCCGGGACAGGAAACTATGGCTACACCTTC
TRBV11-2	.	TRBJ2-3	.	CASSLDRITDTQYF	TGTGCCAGCAGCCTAGACAGGATCACAGATACGCAGTATTTT
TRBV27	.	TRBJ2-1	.	CASSPFGSNEQFF	TGTGCCAGCAGCCCATTTGGATCCAATGAGCAGTTCTTC
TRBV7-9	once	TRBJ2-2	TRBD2	CASSLARLAGGKIGELFF	TGTGCCAGCAGCTTAGCGCGTCTAGCGGGAGGGAAGATCGGGGAGCTGTTTTTT
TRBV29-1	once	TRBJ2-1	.	CSVEMPGVTNEQFF	TGCAGCGTTGAGATGCCGGGAGTAACCAATGAGCAGTTCTTC
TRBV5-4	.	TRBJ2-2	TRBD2	CASRGRGNTGELFF	TGTGCCAGCAGGGGGAGGGGTAACACCGGGGAGCTGTTTTTT
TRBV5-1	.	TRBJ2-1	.	CASRGALAAYNEQFF	TGCGCCAGCCGGGGGGCACTAGCAGCCTACAATGAGCAGTTCTTC
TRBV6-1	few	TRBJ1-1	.	CASSELGNTEAFF	TGTGCCAGCAGTGAACTTGGGAACACTGAAGCTTTCTTT
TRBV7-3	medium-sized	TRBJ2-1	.	CASSSETSNEQFF	TGTGCCAGCAGCTCCGAGACTAGCAATGAGCAGTTCTTC
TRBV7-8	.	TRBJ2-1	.	CASSFRTRVEQFF	TGTGCCAGCAGTTTCCGAACGAGGGTTGAGCAGTTCTTC
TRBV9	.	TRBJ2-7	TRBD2	CASSVVGSGIRTYEQYF	TGTGCCAGCAGCGTAGTGGGTAGCGGGATACGAACCTACGAGCAGTACTTC
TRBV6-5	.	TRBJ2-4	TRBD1	CASRRQGKNIQYF	TGTGCCAGCCGCCGACAGGGAAAAAACATTCAGTACTTC
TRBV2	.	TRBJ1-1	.	CASRGTNEAFF	TGTGCCAGCAGGGGGACGAATGAAGCTTTCTTT
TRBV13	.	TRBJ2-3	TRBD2	CASSLGRGAGNYLDVLYF	TGTGCCAGCAGCTTAGGCCGGGGAGCGGGAAATTACCTGGATGTCCTGTATTTT